The 27 T cell receptor beta chains below were found in one sample sequenced in a study of blood T cell repertoires in COVID-19. Here immunoSEQ multiplex PCR was the method, and the copy in TCRdb shows in-frame clones only, minus some. This table holds more than 250,000 clones, around 86% found once. Sequencing input: peripheral blood. The receptors stem from a middle-aged man with active or convalescent COVID-19.

The chain employs TRBV6-6 and TRBJ1-6; D is unresolved. CDR3 length: 13 amino acids. The germline V and J ends were trimmed by 4 bases and 10 bases, with 11 bases remaining between them. Germline CDR1 MNHNY, CDR2 SVGAGI (reference sequence). Here the CDR3 reads CASSSTQTSPLHF. As DNA, the CDR3 is TGTGCCAGCAGTTCTACCCAAACCTCACCCCTCCACTTT.

The chain employs TRBV7-3 and TRBJ1-2; TRBD1 agrees at 7 bases. CDR1 and CDR2 (germline): SGHTA, FQGTGA. V dropped 7 bases and J dropped 4; count of bases not matched to a gene: 9. The CDR3 sequence is 14 residues long. The CDR3 bases are TGTGCCAGCACAGGGGGGCTCGCGCGCTATGGCTACACCTTC. Protein sequence: CASTGGLARYGYTF.

The chain joins TRBV5-1 to TRBJ1-3, with D possibly being TRBD1 (6 bases). CDR3 length: 15 residues. Germline CDR1 and CDR2: SGHRS and YFSETQ. The V end was cut by 3 bases, the J end by 4 bases, with 14 bases between. For the CDR3, the DNA is TGCGCCAGCAGCTCCCAAACAGGGTCCGGAAACACCATATATTTT. Protein: CASSSQTGSGNTIYF.

The CDR3 DNA reads TGTGCCAGCAGCTTAGAGGCAGCGGGGGGTGGGGAGACCCAGTACTTC. Translated: CASSLEAAGGGETQYF. The chain is built from TRBV7-2 and TRBJ2-5, with 9 bases lining up with TRBD2. Germline-derived CDR1 and CDR2 are SGHTA and FQGNSA. The V gene end was trimmed by 1 base and the J gene end by 5 bases; junction bases not matched to a gene: 8. The CDR3 covers 16 residues.

V gene TRBV5-1 combines with J gene TRBJ2-1; 9 nucleotides line up with TRBD2. Germline-derived CDR1 and CDR2 are SGHRS and YFSETQ. Trimming cost V 2 bases and J 7 bases; bases outside gene matches: 7. The CDR3 totals 15 residues. For the CDR3, the DNA is TGCGCCAGCAGCTTCTTTGCGGGAGGGAGGAATGAGCAGTTCTTC. Its translation: CASSFFAGGRNEQFF.

This clone was observed a few times. Other DNA sequences of this sample code for an identical CDR3. This rearrangement joins TRBV18 to TRBJ2-3; D is possibly TRBD2 (5 bases). Trimming cost V 0 bases and J 0 bases, with 7 bases left between them. The CDR3 consists of 15 residues. CDR1 is KGHSH, CDR2 LQKENI, per germline. The DNA for the CDR3 is TGTGCCAGCTCACCACCCGGCGGGAGCACAGATACGCAGTATTTT. Translating gives CASSPPGGSTDTQYF.

The V gene is TRBV18, the J gene TRBJ1-2, with D tentatively TRBD1 (6 bases). CDR3 length: 15 residues. Germline V gives CDR1 KGHSH, CDR2 LQKENI. V was cut by 0 bases and J by 4 bases, with 12 bases left in between. CDR3 loop: CASSPPPGGGYGYTF. For the CDR3, the DNA is TGTGCCAGCTCACCACCTCCGGGAGGGGGCTATGGCTACACCTTC.

The V gene is TRBV5-1, the J gene TRBJ2-1, with TRBD1 identical over 8 bases. This CDR3 region has 15 residues. CDR1 and CDR2 from the germline V gene are SGHRS and YFSETQ. The trim removed 4 bases at V and 9 bases at J, leaving 12 bases unmatched. The chain's CDR3 is CASSPPETGALEQFF. The DNA of the CDR3 is TGCGCCAGCAGCCCCCCCGAGACAGGGGCCCTTGAGCAGTTCTTC.

V gene TRBV19 combines with J gene TRBJ1-2; unclear D gene. The CDR3 sequence is 15 residues long. V lost 3 bases, J lost 4 bases, and 15 bases lay in between. CDR1 is LNHDA, CDR2 SQIVND, per germline (reference sequence). Written as DNA, the CDR3 is TGTGCCAGTAGTATCTCCGGGGTCGGATTCTATGGCTACACCTTC. Protein product: CASSISGVGFYGYTF.

This chain links TRBV7-3 with TRBJ2-5; 8 nucleotides match TRBD1. Per the germline V gene, CDR1 is SGHTA and CDR2 is FQGTGA. V shed 5 bases, J shed 5 bases, and the junction held 13 bases outside the gene matches. The CDR3 spans 16 residues. The CDR3 loop reads CASSSLGAGGAETQYF. CDR3 coding DNA: TGTGCCAGCAGCAGCCTCGGGGCAGGGGGCGCGGAGACCCAGTACTTC.

This clone has only one observation. The rearrangement joins TRBV2 to TRBJ2-1; no reliable D call. This CDR3 spans 13 amino acids. Trimming removed 6 bases from V and 8 bases from J, with 14 bases in between. In germline, CDR1 is SNHLY, CDR2 FYNNEI. CDR3 region: CASRRGGADEQFF. CDR3 bases: TGTGCCAGCAGGCGCGGCGGTGCCGATGAGCAGTTCTTC. Variable domain in full (rest from reference TRBV2 and TRBJ2-1): EPEVTQTPSHQVTQMGQEVILRCVPISNHLYFYWYRQILGQKVEFLVSFYNNEISEKSEIFDDQFSVERPDGSNFTLKIRSTKLEDSAMYFCASRRGGADEQFFGPGTRLTVL.

Remarks on this clone: The identical CDR3 is also encoded by other nucleotide sequences in the sample. V gene TRBV5-1 combines with J gene TRBJ1-3, with no clear D. The CDR3 covers 14 residues. CDR1 SGHRS and CDR2 YFSETQ come from the germline V gene. Trimming took off 1 base at V and 2 bases at J, with 7 bases between the two ends. CDR3 nucleotides: TGCGCCAGCAGCTTGAGCGGCACTGGAAACACCATATATTTT. This codes for CASSLSGTGNTIYF.

This clone appeared a few times. The gene calls are TRBV19 and TRBJ2-3; D possibly corresponds to TRBD1 (6 bases). The CDR3 contains 15 residues. Trimming pared 1 base from V and 2 bases from J, leaving 10 bases between. Germline values: CDR1 LNHDA, CDR2 SQIVND (reference sequence). The CDR3 sequence is CASSIGRGITDTQYF. In DNA, the CDR3 is TGTGCCAGTAGTATAGGCAGGGGTATCACAGATACGCAGTATTTT.

V usage is TRBV12-3 or TRBV12-4 and J usage is TRBJ2-3; D ambiguous. Trimming removed 0 bases at V and 4 bases at J, with 2 bases between. The CDR3 has 12 residues. In DNA, the CDR3 is TGTGCCAGCAGTTTAGCCGCAGATACGCAGTATTTT. Translated: CASSLAADTQYF.

V gene TRBV9 combines with J gene TRBJ1-1; D not certain. Trimming removed 3 bases from V and 1 base from J, with 13 bases in between. The CDR3 extends over 15 amino acids. Germline lookup yields CDR1 SGDLS and CDR2 YYNGEE. This CDR3 reads CASSASPHENTEAFF. The CDR3 DNA reads TGTGCCAGCAGCGCCTCTCCACACGAGAACACTGAAGCTTTCTTT.

The chain links TRBV3-1 (or the pseudogene TRBV3-2) to TRBJ2-5; 8 nucleotides match TRBD2. The CDR3 has 15 amino acids. The V gene's germline CDR1 is LGHDT and CDR2 YNNKEL (reference sequence). V lost 3 bases and J lost 2; bases outside the gene matches: 5. The chain's CDR3 is CASSHNPGGQETQYF. Written as DNA, the CDR3 is TGTGCCAGCAGCCACAACCCGGGAGGGCAAGAGACCCAGTACTTC.

The chain combines TRBV19 with TRBJ2-2; TRBD2 matches 8 bases. This CDR3 region has 19 residues. Looked up from germline, CDR1 is LNHDA and CDR2 is SQIVND (reference sequence). The V segment lost 2 bases and the J segment 1 base; nucleotides outside the gene matches: 12. The CDR3 DNA reads as TGTGCCAGTAGTATAAGATCTAGCGGGCCGAACTTGAACACCGGGGAGCTGTTTTTT. It yields the protein CASSIRSSGPNLNTGELFF.

V usage is TRBV20-1 and J usage is TRBJ1-1; D is ambiguous. The V and J ends lost 4 bases and 7 bases respectively, with 4 bases between them. This CDR3 is built from 9 residues. The V gene's germline CDR1 is DFQATT and CDR2 SNEGSKA (reference sequence). The CDR3 protein is CSATLEAFF. The CDR3 nucleotides are TGCAGTGCTACCCTTGAAGCTTTCTTT.

This chain joins TRBV6-2 or TRBV6-3 and TRBJ1-2; 10 nucleotides match TRBD1. CDR3 length equals 15 residues. Germline CDR1 MNHEY, CDR2 SVGEGT. The trim removed 6 bases at V and 8 bases at J, leaving 12 bases unmatched. The CDR3 loop is CASSRQGARSGGYTF. In DNA form, the CDR3 reads TGTGCCAGCAGCCGACAGGGGGCCCGTTCCGGCGGCTACACCTTC.

CDR3 DNA sequence: TGTGCCAGCAGCATTAGGAGGGCGGGAAAGGAAGCTTTCTTT. This gives the protein CASSIRRAGKEAFF. V and J are TRBV7-9 and TRBJ1-1; D unresolved. The CDR3 totals 14 residues. V dropped 5 bases and J dropped 8 bases, with 18 bases sitting between them. Germline V gene data show CDR1 as SEHNR and CDR2 as FQNEAQ (reference sequence). The full variable domain, completed using reference TRBV7-9 and TRBJ1-1, is DTGVSQNPRHKITKRGQNVTFRCDPISEHNRLYWYRQTLGQGPEFLTYFQNEAQLEKSRLLSDRFSAERPKGSFSTLEIQRTEQGDSAMYLCASSIRRAGKEAFFGQGTRLTVV.

The chain combines TRBV28 with TRBJ1-1; D is unresolved. Trimming took off 10 bases at V and 0 bases at J, with 18 bases between the two ends. Per germline, CDR1 MDHEN and CDR2 SYDVKM. CDR3 length equals 15 residues. CDR3 nucleotides: TGTGCCACCGTAGAACAAGGGAGGATGAACACTGAAGCTTTCTTT. Protein: CATVEQGRMNTEAFF.

V and J are TRBV7-3 and TRBJ2-1, with TRBD2 matching 13 bases. CDR1 and CDR2 (germline): SGHTA, FQGTGA. The CDR3 spans 15 residues. V shed 5 bases and J 8 bases; nucleotides not matched to a gene: 6. The CDR3 DNA sequence: TGTGCCAGCAGCCGGACTAGCGGGAGCTTCTATGAGCAGTTCTTC. Its protein product is CASSRTSGSFYEQFF.

With respect to this clone: Other DNA sequences within the sample encode an identical CDR3. The chain joins TRBV18 to TRBJ1-1; 10 bases line up with TRBD1. CDR3 size: 15 residues. J was trimmed by 1 base and V by 3 bases; bases with no gene match: 2. The germline gives CDR1 KGHSH, CDR2 LQKENI. The CDR3 region has the DNA TGTGCCAGCTCACCGAGGACAGGGGGGAACACTGAAGCTTTCTTT. It encodes CASSPRTGGNTEAFF.

J is TRBJ2-7 and V is TRBV28; 9 bases align to TRBD1. Trimming took 9 bases from V and 6 from J; bases not matched to a gene: 15. The CDR3 runs to 15 residues. Germline values: CDR1 MDHEN, CDR2 SYDVKM. The CDR3 sequence: CASKAEGQGKSEQYF. In nucleotides, the CDR3 is TGTGCCAGTAAGGCGGAGGGACAGGGAAAGTCCGAGCAGTACTTC.

The chain has TRBV9 and TRBJ1-6; perhaps TRBD1 as D (5 bases). Trimming pared 3 bases from V and 9 bases from J, leaving 19 bases between. The germline V gene has CDR1 SGDLS and CDR2 YYNGEE. This CDR3 comprises 16 residues. CDR3 DNA sequence: TGTGCCAGCAGCGCCGGGGGGACGGAGGGGACTTCACCCCTCCACTTT. It encodes CASSAGGTEGTSPLHF.

The CDR3 DNA reads as TGTGCCAGCAGCCAAGCAGGGGTACCCAACTACGAGCAGTACTTC. Translation gives CASSQAGVPNYEQYF. The V and J genes are TRBV14 and TRBJ2-7, with a tentative D call TRBD1 (6 bases). Germline V CDR1 and CDR2: SGHDN, FVKESK. The V and J ends lost 1 base and 3 bases respectively, with 13 bases between them. This CDR3 region has 15 residues.

This chain links TRBV9 with TRBJ2-3, with a weak D call TRBD1 (6 bases). Trimming took 3 bases from V and 4 from J, leaving 18 bases between them. Germline V CDR1 and CDR2: SGDLS, YYNGEE. The CDR3 runs 16 residues. Written as DNA, the CDR3 is TGTGCCAGCAGCGGAACAGGGTCTTTAGGCGCAGATACGCAGTATTTT. Translation gives CASSGTGSLGADTQYF.